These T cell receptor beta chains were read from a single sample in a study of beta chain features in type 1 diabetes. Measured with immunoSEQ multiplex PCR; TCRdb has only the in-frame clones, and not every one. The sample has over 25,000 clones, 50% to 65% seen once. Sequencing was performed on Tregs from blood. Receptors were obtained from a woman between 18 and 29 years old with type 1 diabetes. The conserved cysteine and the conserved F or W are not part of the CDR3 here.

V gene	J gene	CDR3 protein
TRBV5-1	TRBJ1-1	ASSYGTGGYTEAF
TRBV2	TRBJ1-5	ASKGEQGNQPQH
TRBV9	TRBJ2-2	ASSDTNTGELF
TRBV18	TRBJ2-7	ASSPPTGTYEQY
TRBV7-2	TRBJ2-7	ASSQAGDTFYEQY
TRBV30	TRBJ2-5	AWSGGLAGGGGETQY
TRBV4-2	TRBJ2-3	ASSQSGSSTDTQY
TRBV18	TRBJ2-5	ASSPPGEEETQY
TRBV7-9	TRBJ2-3	ASSLDTRTDTQY
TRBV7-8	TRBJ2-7	ASSLAQGATSYEQY
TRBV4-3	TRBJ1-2	ASSQDARVNYGYT
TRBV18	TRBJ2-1	ASSGAPQASYNEQF
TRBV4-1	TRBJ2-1	ASSQEQLGGEQF
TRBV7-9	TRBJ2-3	ASSRLAVYTDTQY
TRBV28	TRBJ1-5	ASSPRPGQPQH
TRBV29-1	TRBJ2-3	SVDGTGGTDTQY
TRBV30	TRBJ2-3	AWRSQTSGSTDTQY
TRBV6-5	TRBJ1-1	ASSETGRGTEAF
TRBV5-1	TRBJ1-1	ASSLVPGSEAF
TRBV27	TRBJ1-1	ASSPDRGRVVNTEAF
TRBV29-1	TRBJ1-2	SVSLYGYT
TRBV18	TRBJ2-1	ASSENDNEQF
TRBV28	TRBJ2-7	ASRPGPRTSGRSPYEQY
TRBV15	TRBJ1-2	ATSAYRGDYGYT
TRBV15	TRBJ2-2	ATSRDLGAGGSNTGELF
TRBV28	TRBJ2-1	ASTTGSYNEQF
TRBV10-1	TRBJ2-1	ASSEGKGGNNEQF
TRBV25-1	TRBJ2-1	ASGRDSSNEQF
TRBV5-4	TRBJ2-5	ASSPTGGRALRETQY
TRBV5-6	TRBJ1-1	ASSFQGDVNTEAF
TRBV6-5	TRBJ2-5	ASSYRRSPTQETQY
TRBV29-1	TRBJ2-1	SVTGLSYNEQF
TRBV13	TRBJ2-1	ASSPGTSGSNEQF
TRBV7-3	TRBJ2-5	ASSFISGRRETQY
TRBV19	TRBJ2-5	ASSTSGRAAETQY
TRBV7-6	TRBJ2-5	ASSLGLAVTQETQY
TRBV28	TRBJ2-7	ASSLPGEGRYEQY
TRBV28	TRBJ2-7	ASSSVGAGVGEQY
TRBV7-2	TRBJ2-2	ASSLEWSSGGELF